A single T cell receptor beta chain is shown here with its context. What it binds is unknown. The data originate from a study of shared clonotypes between healthy human individuals. Points from the study as a whole: Clonotypes shared by all four sorted-subset donors had higher generation probabilities than non-shared clonotypes. Clonotype sharing levels among donors were expected to vary with sequencing depth.

Clones were read by immunoSEQ multiplex PCR, and TCRdb kept only the in-frame ones, dropping some. The sample includes more than 1,200,000 clones, just under 99% seen only once; the top ten take roughly 0.35%. Germline-derived CDR1 and CDR2 are MNHNS and SASEGT. V lost 5 bases to trimming and J lost 7 bases; unmatched junction nucleotides: 8. CDR3 length: 15 residues. The chain uses TRBV6-1 and TRBJ1-2; 12 bases are shared with TRBD1. Sequencing was carried out using naive CD4+ T cells sorted from blood. Subset given: CD45RA+ positively selected. The TCR was taken from a man under 40 in good health. CDR3 DNA: TGTGCCAGCAGTCAAGGGACAGGGGGCAGCGTTGGCTACACCTTC. It specifies CASSQGTGGSVGYTF.